Below, 12 T cell receptor beta chains from the same sample are listed, as sequenced in a study of T cell repertoires in cytomegalovirus infection. TCRdb reprocessed the reads via MiXCR and lists one record per CDR3 protein. This table holds approximately 490,000 distinct CDR3 sequences, about 10% found once. The sequencing input was PBMCs. The receptors here all came from a human donor in good health (CMV status not recorded). Some clones in this sample may be carry-over from other donors' samples.

This clonotype was counted between two and nine times. This chain joins TRBV6-2 or TRBV6-3 and TRBJ2-7; no clear D gene. The CDR3 has 17 residues. Trimming cost V 6 bases and J 3 bases, with 24 bases left between them. From germline, CDR1 is MNHEY and CDR2 SVGEGT. The CDR3 region is CASRAHLITPPRYEQYF. The CDR3, as DNA: TGTGCCAGCAGGGCGCATCTCATCACACCCCCGCGCTACGAGCAGTACTTC.

Ten or more counts support this clonotype. The chain's CDR3 is CASSLAGTDEQYF. The CDR3 DNA reads as TGTGCCAGCAGCCTAGCCGGGACGGACGAGCAGTACTTC. This chain connects TRBV6-1 to TRBJ2-7, with D perhaps being TRBD1 or TRBD2 (5 bases each). The CDR3 contains 13 residues. The germline V gene has CDR1 MNHNS and CDR2 SASEGT. Trimming removed 6 bases at V and 5 bases at J, with 14 bases between.

Ten or more counts support this clonotype. The gene calls are TRBV6-5 and TRBJ2-2; TRBD2 is a possible D gene (5 bases). This CDR3 region has 16 residues. Germline V gives CDR1 MNHEY, CDR2 SVGAGI. Deletions cut 0 bases from V and 4 bases from J, with 12 bases between. The CDR3 coding sequence is TGTGCCAGCAGTTACTCGGGGAGTTCGAGCACCGGGGAGCTGTTTTTT. It translates to CASSYSGSSSTGELFF.

V is TRBV6-5 and J is TRBJ2-5; no definite D call. Per the germline V gene, CDR1 is MNHEY and CDR2 is SVGAGI. V shed 5 bases and J shed 5 bases, with 15 bases lying between them. The CDR3 contains 14 residues. The CDR3 nucleotides read TGTGCCAGCAGTCCCCCCGCGGCCGGGGAGACCCAGTACTTC. Translation gives CASSPPAAGETQYF.

There are many counts of this clonotype. CDR3 protein: CASSLSGNTEAFF. The CDR3 bases are TGTGCCAGCAGTTTATCAGGGAACACTGAAGCTTTCTTT. This rearrangement joins TRBV12-3 or TRBV12-4 to TRBJ1-1; D unresolved. This CDR3 has 13 amino acids. The V gene lost 2 bases and the J gene lost 1 base, with 5 bases spanning the gap.

This clonotype was picked up many times. The chain is built from TRBV19 and TRBJ1-1; D unclear. The CDR3 totals 14 residues. With 3 bases removed from V and 4 bases from J, the gap between germline ends came to 12 bases. CDR1 is LNHDA and CDR2 is SQIVND in the germline V gene (reference sequence). The CDR3 DNA reads TGTGCCAGTAGTATGGGAGGGATTAGCACTGAAGCTTTCTTT. It specifies CASSMGGISTEAFF.

In this sample, this clonotype turned up a few times. The chain combines TRBV29-1 with TRBJ2-1; tentatively, D is TRBD1 or TRBD2 (5 bases each). Per germline, CDR1 SQVTM and CDR2 ANQGSEA. V dropped 2 bases and J dropped 7 bases, with 18 bases sitting between them. This CDR3 contains 15 residues. CDR3 loop: CSVESGSRARNEQFF. For the CDR3, the DNA is TGCAGCGTTGAATCGGGGTCCAGGGCGAGGAATGAGCAGTTCTTC.

This clonotype was counted ten times or more. The CDR3 loop is CASTPSARGEKLFF. For the CDR3, the DNA is TGTGCCAGCACCCCTTCCGCGAGGGGCGAAAAACTGTTTTTT. The chain employs TRBV6-6 and TRBJ1-4, with D possibly TRBD1 on 5 matching bases. The germline V gene encodes CDR1 MNHNY and CDR2 SVGAGI (reference sequence). Trimming removed 7 bases from V and 8 bases from J, with 17 bases in between. The CDR3 has 14 amino acids.

This clonotype was counted only a few times. This rearrangement joins TRBV4-1 to TRBJ2-1; D may be TRBD1 (5 bases). V was pared by 6 bases and J by 1 base, with 16 bases between. Germline-derived CDR1 and CDR2 are MGHRA and YSYEKL. CDR3 length: 16 residues. The CDR3 spells CASSITGDFSYNEQFF. The DNA for the CDR3 is TGCGCCAGCAGTATTACAGGTGATTTTTCCTACAATGAGCAGTTCTTC.

The chain uses TRBV5-6 and TRBJ1-5, with unresolved D. Germline assignment: CDR1 SGHDT and CDR2 YYEEEE. Trimming cost V 1 base and J 5 bases, with 7 bases left between them. The CDR3 has 13 amino acids. In DNA, the CDR3 is TGTGCCAGCAGCTTGTCCGGACATCAGCCCCAGCATTTT. Translated: CASSLSGHQPQHF. Full variable domain (missing parts from reference TRBV5-6 and TRBJ1-5): DAGVTQSPTHLIKTRGQQVTLRCSPKSGHDTVSWYQQALGQGPQFIFQYYEEEERQRGNFPDRFSGHQFPNYSSELNVNALLLGDSALYLCASSLSGHQPQHFGDGTRLSIL.

This clonotype was counted at least ten times. The rearrangement joins TRBV5-6 to TRBJ2-2; D ambiguous. The CDR3 has 13 amino acids. The germline gives CDR1 SGHDT, CDR2 YYEEEE. The ends were cut back, 5 bases at V and 3 bases at J, with 8 bases in the middle. The CDR3 reads CASRTVDTGELFF. The CDR3 nucleotides are TGTGCCAGCAGGACGGTAGACACCGGGGAGCTGTTTTTT.

The rearrangement uses TRBV20-1 and TRBJ2-7, with 7 bases that match TRBD2. The CDR3 contains 15 residues. V was clipped by 3 bases and J by 1 base; unmatched bases: 9. The germline CDR1 and CDR2 sequences are DFQATT and SNEGSKA (reference sequence). This CDR3 is CSASGFGGGSYEQYF. The CDR3 nucleotides are TGCAGTGCTAGCGGATTCGGCGGGGGATCCTACGAGCAGTACTTC.